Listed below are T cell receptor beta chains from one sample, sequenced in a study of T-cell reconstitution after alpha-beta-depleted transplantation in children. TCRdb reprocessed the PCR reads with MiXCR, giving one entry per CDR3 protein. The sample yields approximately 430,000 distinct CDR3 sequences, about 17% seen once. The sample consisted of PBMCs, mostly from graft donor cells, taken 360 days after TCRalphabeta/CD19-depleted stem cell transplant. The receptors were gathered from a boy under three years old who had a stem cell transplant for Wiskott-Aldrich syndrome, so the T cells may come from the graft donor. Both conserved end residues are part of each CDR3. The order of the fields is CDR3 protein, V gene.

CASRRNNEQFF,TRBV6-5
CSAKPWSGGESYEQYF,TRBV20-1
CASSQGGLAGHNEQFF,TRBV3-1
CAISESATGQQYF,TRBV10-3
CASSLNAGITQYF,TRBV6-1
CASSFWAGTQYF,TRBV12-3/TRBV12-4
CASSETGLTYEQYF,TRBV25-1
CASTPGSWGEKLFF,TRBV6-1
CAISGQGSREQYF,TRBV10-3
CASTQAGGPGTQYF,TRBV12-3/TRBV12-4